These T cell receptor beta chains were read from a single sample in a study of blood T cells in healthy people across ages. Each CDR3 protein gets one entry after TCRdb re-called the 5' RACE reads with MiXCR. The sample lists 700,000 to 800,000 distinct CDR3 sequences; roughly 44% were seen once. The sequenced material came from blood. These receptors were taken from a woman aged 55-69 years in good health. Each CDR3 is given with its conserved first and last residue. A D gene is named only where the DNA matches it firmly. Part of the rows lack a size; the others show once, few, many or a class for expanded clones.

V gene	J gene	D gene	clone size	CDR3 DNA	CDR3 protein
TRBV4-3	TRBJ2-1	TRBD1	few	TGCGCCAGCAGCCGAACCTCGGGACAGGGCGTCCATGAGCAGTTCTTC	CASSRTSGQGVHEQFF
TRBV28	TRBJ2-7	TRBD2	NA	TGTGCCAGCCGGAGCGGGAGTCTCGACGAGCAGTACTTC	CASRSGSLDEQYF
TRBV11-2	TRBJ2-5	NA	few	TGTGCCAGCAGCTTAGCCCAGGCGACCCAGTACTTC	CASSLAQATQYF
TRBV29-1	TRBJ2-1	TRBD1	many	TGCAGCGTAACACAGGGGGGCTCCTACAATGAGCAGTTCTTC	CSVTQGGSYNEQFF
TRBV12-3/TRBV12-4	TRBJ2-3	NA	NA	TGTGCCAGCAGTTCTAGAGGGGGAGGGGATACGCAGTATTTT	CASSSRGGGDTQYF
TRBV19	TRBJ2-1	NA	NA	TGTGCCAGTAGGGACCGCTACAATGAGCAGTTCTTC	CASRDRYNEQFF
TRBV7-3	TRBJ2-7	NA	few	TGTGCCAGCAGCCCGGTCGGGGGACCCGAATGGGAGCAGTACTTC	CASSPVGGPEWEQYF
TRBV20-1	TRBJ2-4	TRBD2	NA	TGCAGTGCTGGGGGGCGACTAGCGGGGAGCCAAAACATTCAGTACTTC	CSAGGRLAGSQNIQYF
TRBV6-2/TRBV6-3	TRBJ1-2	NA	NA	TGTGCCAGCCGTGGAGGGACGGAGACGTATGGCTACACCTTC	CASRGGTETYGYTF
TRBV9	TRBJ2-5	TRBD1	few	TGTGCCAGCGGACAGGGGCAAGAGACCCAGTACTTC	CASGQGQETQYF
TRBV29-1	TRBJ2-3	NA	many	TGCAGCGTTGAAGATTCCCCGACAGGTGGGACAGATACGCAGTATTTT	CSVEDSPTGGTDTQYF
TRBV2	TRBJ2-4	NA	many	TGTGCCAGCAGCGACGACAATTTGAGCATTCAGTACTTC	CASSDDNLSIQYF
TRBV29-1	TRBJ2-7	NA	NA	TGCAGCGTTGTTACAGAGACCTACGAGCAGTACTTC	CSVVTETYEQYF
TRBV7-9	TRBJ2-4	TRBD1	NA	TGTGCCAGCAGCCCATACAGGGGGCGCGCACACCTAGCCAAAAACATTCAGTACTTC	CASSPYRGRAHLAKNIQYF
TRBV6-5	TRBJ2-4	NA	NA	TGTGCCAGCAGTTACTCGATCGTCAGGGGCTTTTTGGGAAGCTCCAAAAACATTCAGTACTTC	CASSYSIVRGFLGSSKNIQYF
TRBV6-2/TRBV6-3	TRBJ2-7	NA	NA	TGTGCCAGCAGTTATTTGGGGACTGGGCAGTACTTC	CASSYLGTGQYF
TRBV6-5	TRBJ2-7	TRBD1	few	TGTGCCAGCAGTTACGGGTGGACAGGGGTCGCCTACGAGCAGTACTTC	CASSYGWTGVAYEQYF
TRBV12-3/TRBV12-4	TRBJ1-5	NA	few	TGTGCCAGCAGTTTTACGGAGGATAATCAGCCCCAGCATTTT	CASSFTEDNQPQHF
TRBV6-6	TRBJ2-1	NA	NA	TGTGCCAGCAGTTTTCCGGCCAGGGCCAATGAGCAGTTCTTC	CASSFPARANEQFF
TRBV12-3/TRBV12-4	TRBJ2-7	TRBD1	NA	TGTGCCAGCAGTACAGACAGGGATAAGGCCTACGAGCAGTACTTC	CASSTDRDKAYEQYF
TRBV27	TRBJ2-5	TRBD1	NA	TGTGCCAGCAGTCGACAGGGGCTCGAGACCCAGTACTTC	CASSRQGLETQYF
TRBV12-3/TRBV12-4	TRBJ1-4	TRBD1	NA	TGTGCCAGCAGTTCACCAGGGGGAGGAGAAAAACTGTTTTTT	CASSSPGGGEKLFF
TRBV12-3/TRBV12-4	TRBJ1-2	NA	NA	TGTGTCAGCAGTCCTGGAGGGGGACGGGGCTACACCTTC	CVSSPGGGRGYTF
TRBV7-2	TRBJ2-1	NA	few	TGTGCCAGCAGCTTTTTGGGAAACGGTGAGCAGTTCTTC	CASSFLGNGEQFF
TRBV3-1	TRBJ1-1	TRBD1	NA	TGTGCCAGCAGCCAAGGGGGACAGTCCACTGAAGCTTTCTTT	CASSQGGQSTEAFF
TRBV18	TRBJ1-2	NA	NA	TGTGCCAGCTCACCACCGAATTTAAGGATCTCTAACTATGGCTACACCTTC	CASSPPNLRISNYGYTF
TRBV7-2	TRBJ1-2	NA	NA	TGTGCCAGCAGACCCGATATAACTTCGCTTGGCTACACCTTC	CASRPDITSLGYTF
TRBV10-3	TRBJ1-1	NA	NA	TGTGCCATCAGTGAAACTGGGGGCGAAATTGAAGCTTTCTTT	CAISETGGEIEAFF
TRBV12-3/TRBV12-4	TRBJ1-5	NA	NA	TGTGCCAGCAGTCAGACAAGGCAGCCCCAGCATTTT	CASSQTRQPQHF
TRBV11-1	TRBJ2-1	NA	many	TGTGCCAGCAGCTTAGGGTTCAATGAGCAGTTCTTC	CASSLGFNEQFF
TRBV5-1	TRBJ2-7	NA	NA	TGCGCCAGCAGCGAGACAGCCCCCTACGAGCAGTACTTC	CASSETAPYEQYF
TRBV3-1	TRBJ2-4	NA	NA	TGTGCCAGCAGCCCTCAGCCAGGGGCCAAAAACATTCAGTACTTC	CASSPQPGAKNIQYF
TRBV6-1	TRBJ2-5	NA	few	TGTGCCAGCATGAGGGGTCGAGGCAATGAGCAGTACTTC	CASMRGRGNEQYF
TRBV29-1	TRBJ2-2	NA	NA	TGCAGCGTCCTACGAAGGGGGTCTAACCCAAACACCGGGGAGCTGTTTTTT	CSVLRRGSNPNTGELFF
TRBV13	TRBJ2-7	NA	NA	TGTGCCAGCAGCACCACCGGGACGACAACCTACGAGCAGTACTTC	CASSTTGTTTYEQYF
TRBV29-1	TRBJ2-3	NA	few	TGCAGCGGGGTAACAACCACAGATACGCAGTATTTT	CSGVTTTDTQYF
TRBV29-1	TRBJ2-5	TRBD1	NA	TGCAGCGTGGGGGACAGGGGGTTTGCCCAGTACTTC	CSVGDRGFAQYF
TRBV2	TRBJ1-2	TRBD1	NA	TGTGCCAGCAGTGAGCGGACAGGGAAGGGTGGCTACACCTTC	CASSERTGKGGYTF
TRBV6-5	TRBJ2-7	NA	few	TGTGCCAGCCGAGGCCCGAGGGCCTACGAGCAGTACTTC	CASRGPRAYEQYF
TRBV7-2	TRBJ1-4	NA	few	TGTGCCAGCAGCGCCCAGGGAATTAGTGGTGAAAAACTGTTTTTT	CASSAQGISGEKLFF
TRBV6-6	TRBJ2-1	NA	few	TGTGCCAGCAAACTCGCCCGGGGGCCGAGCGCGAATGAGCAGTTCTTC	CASKLARGPSANEQFF
TRBV6-2/TRBV6-3	TRBJ2-1	NA	many	TGTGCCAGCAGTTACAAGTCGTACAATGAGCAGTTCTTC	CASSYKSYNEQFF
TRBV7-9	TRBJ1-2	TRBD1	NA	TGTGCCAGCAGCTTAACACAGGGGGACTATGGCTACACCTTC	CASSLTQGDYGYTF
TRBV15	TRBJ2-5	NA	once	TGTGCCACCAGCAGAGAGAGGCAGAATCCCCAAGAGACCCAGTACTTC	CATSRERQNPQETQYF
TRBV11-2	TRBJ1-1	NA	NA	TGTGCCAGCAGAGACTCCGGGTTGAACACTGAAGCTTTCTTT	CASRDSGLNTEAFF
TRBV6-2/TRBV6-3	TRBJ2-3	NA	NA	TGTGCCAGCAGTCTGCAAGCCACAGATACGCAGTATTTT	CASSLQATDTQYF